Described below is a single T cell receptor beta chain sequence and its context. Its target is unknown. This entry comes from a study of CD8 T cells in Susac syndrome. Random hexamers served to reverse transcribe roughly 0.45 to 1 ug RNA. TCRdb analysed the immunoSEQ multiplex PCR reads with MiXCR anew, one entry per CDR3 protein. The table records 75,000 to 80,000 distinct CDR3 sequences, approximately 93% of them present only once. Notes on the study in general: Susac CD8+ clonal expansion peaked in TEMRA cells and active patients.

V was shortened by 4 bases and J by 6 bases, with 7 bases between the two germline ends. There are 12 residues in the CDR3. CDR1 is PRHDT, CDR2 FYEKMQ, per germline (reference sequence). This chain uses TRBV13 with TRBJ2-1; D not resolved. The receptor comes from a human donor with Susac syndrome. Sequenced: CD8+ T cells from PBMCs. The CDR3 loop is CASSSPSNEQFF. CDR3 nucleotide sequence: TGTGCCAGCAGCTCCCCCTCCAATGAGCAGTTCTTC.